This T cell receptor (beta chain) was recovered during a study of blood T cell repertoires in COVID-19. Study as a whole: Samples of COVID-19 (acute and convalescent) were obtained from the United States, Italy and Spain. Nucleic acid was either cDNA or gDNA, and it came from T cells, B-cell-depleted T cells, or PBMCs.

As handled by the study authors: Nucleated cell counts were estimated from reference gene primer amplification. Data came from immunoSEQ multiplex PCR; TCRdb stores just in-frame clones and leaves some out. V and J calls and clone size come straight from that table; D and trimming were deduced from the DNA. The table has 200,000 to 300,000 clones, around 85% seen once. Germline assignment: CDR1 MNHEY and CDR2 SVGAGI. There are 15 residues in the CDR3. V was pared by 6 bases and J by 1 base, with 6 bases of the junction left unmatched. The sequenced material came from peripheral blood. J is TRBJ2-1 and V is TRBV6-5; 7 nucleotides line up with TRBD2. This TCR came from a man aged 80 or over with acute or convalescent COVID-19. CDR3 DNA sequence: TGTGCCAGCAGGATCACTAGCGATTCCTACAATGAGCAGTTCTTC. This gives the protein CASRITSDSYNEQFF.